This T cell receptor (beta chain) was identified during a study of graft-versus-host responses after intestinal transplantation. Background on the study: Grafts that recipients had were multivisceral, liver-intestinal, or isolated intestinal transplants. Anti-thymocyte globulin induction, then tacrolimus and steroids for roughly 3 years, went to all recipients. Overall study findings and caveats: Levels of circulating GvH clones at their peak were associated with early post-transplant HvG declines. Recipient marrow harbored GvH clones, some of which surfaced first in ileum or blood.

On this clone: Its antigen remains unidentified.

The assay was immunoSEQ multiplex PCR, and TCRdb's table has in-frame clones only and misses some. The sample gives fewer than 95,000 clones, 94% of which show up once; around 0.18% is in the top ten. This CDR3 has 15 amino acids. Germline loops: CDR1 MNHNY, CDR2 SVGAGI (reference sequence). Trimming stripped 6 bases from V and 1 base from J, with 16 bases between. The TCR sequence derives from a human donor who was the organ donor for an intestinal transplant. The sample was unstimulated CD4+ T cells sorted from spleen or lymph node cells, taken before transplant. The J gene is TRBJ2-7, the V gene TRBV6-6; either TRBD1 or TRBD2 may fit D (5 bases each). The DNA of the CDR3 is TGTGCCAGCAGCCGGGACGGACCGATATCCTACGAGCAGTACTTC. Translation: CASSRDGPISYEQYF.